A single T cell receptor beta chain is shown here with its context. Its target is unknown. Input was 2 to 2.5 ug genomic DNA, or all available if less. Repertoires were generated with immunoSEQ multiplex PCR, while TCRdb's copy carries only in-frame clones and drops some. This table holds about 24,000 clones, around 92% found once. Time point of the sample: after dendritic cell vaccination, including at tumor progression/relapse. This record belongs to a study of glioma-infiltrating T cells after dendritic cell vaccination. For the study at large: Three intradermal dendritic cell vaccine injections were given every two weeks.

Study-level results: Only a small number of patients had complete blood and tumor samples.

V shed 0 bases, J shed 2 bases, and the junction held 8 bases outside the gene matches. The CDR3 is made up of 17 amino acids. Germline CDR1 and CDR2: SGHRS and YFSETQ. The chain has TRBV5-1 and TRBJ1-2, with 9 bases that match TRBD1. Sequenced here: blood, sampled after dendritic cell vaccination. The sequence came from a human donor with glioblastoma. This chain's CDR3 is CASSLADSGTGNYGYTF. The DNA for the CDR3 is TGCGCCAGCAGCTTGGCCGACTCTGGGACAGGGAACTATGGCTACACCTTC. Full variable domain (rest looked up from reference TRBV5-1 and TRBJ1-2): KAGVTQTPRYLIKTRGQQVTLSCSPISGHRSVSWYQQTPGQGLQFLFEYFSETQRNKGNFPGRFSGRQFSNSRSEMNVSTLELGDSALYLCASSLADSGTGNYGYTFGSGTRLTVV.